The next 30 T cell receptor beta chains were all read from a single sample in a study of T cell repertoires in cytomegalovirus infection. No antigen has been assigned to these receptors. TCRdb used MiXCR to reprocess the reads, holding one entry per CDR3 protein. The data contain some 940,000 distinct CDR3 sequences, more than 25% of them singletons. The source was cultured CD8+ T cells from PBMCs, collected from culture after CMV antigen stimulation. The receptors were sampled from a human donor in good health (CMV status not recorded). Some clones in this sample may be carry-over from other donors' samples.

This clonotype was observed a handful of times. The chain uses TRBV7-9 and TRBJ1-3; weak D call: TRBD1 (6 bases). The CDR3 runs to 17 residues. Germline values: CDR1 SEHNR, CDR2 FQNEAQ (reference sequence). The V gene lost 0 bases and the J gene lost 0 bases, with 12 bases spanning the gap. The CDR3 DNA is TGTGCCAGCAGCTTAGCGGGGGGCGAGATCTCTGGAAACACCATATATTTT. This gives the protein CASSLAGGEISGNTIYF.

The gene calls are TRBV11-2 and TRBJ2-1; D is perhaps TRBD2 (6 bases). Germline values: CDR1 SGHAT, CDR2 FQNNGV. Trimming removed 4 bases from V and 6 bases from J, with 10 bases in between. The CDR3 sequence is 13 residues long. The CDR3: CASSSGVGNEQFF. The CDR3 DNA reads TGTGCCAGCAGCTCGGGGGTGGGCAATGAGCAGTTCTTC.

This clonotype was detected a few times. The chain joins TRBV7-9 to TRBJ2-7; D is perhaps TRBD2 (5 bases). V shed 5 bases and J shed 5 bases, with 19 bases lying between them. Germline lookup yields CDR1 SEHNR and CDR2 FQNEAQ (reference sequence). This CDR3 comprises 15 residues. Here the CDR3 DNA reads TGTGCCAGCAGCCCCCGAGGAGGCTCCGCGCACGAGCAGTACTTC. Protein product: CASSPRGGSAHEQYF.

The V and J genes are TRBV6-5 and TRBJ2-3; tentative D call: TRBD2 (6 bases). Trimming removed 7 bases at V and 5 bases at J, with 16 bases between. In germline, CDR1 is MNHEY, CDR2 SVGAGI. The CDR3 spans 14 residues. This CDR3 is CASTVPGTQDTQYF. In DNA, the CDR3 is TGTGCCAGCACCGTCCCCGGGACTCAAGATACGCAGTATTTT.

A single count supports this clonotype. The rearrangement joins TRBV29-1 to TRBJ1-4, with unresolved D. The CDR3 length is 13 residues. The V gene lost 3 bases and the J gene lost 4 bases, with 9 bases spanning the gap. CDR1 is SQVTM and CDR2 is ANQGSEA in the germline V gene. CDR3 in DNA: TGCAGCGTTGAGCTGGGGTATAATGAAAAACTGTTTTTT. As protein: CSVELGYNEKLFF.

V is TRBV6-2 or TRBV6-3 and J is TRBJ2-2; 7 bases align to TRBD2. V shed 5 bases and J 3 bases; nucleotides not matched to a gene: 3. The CDR3 contains 14 residues. The germline CDR1 and CDR2 sequences are MNHEY and SVGEGT. The CDR3 reads CASSPSGDTGELFF. The CDR3 DNA reads TGTGCCAGCAGTCCCAGCGGGGACACCGGGGAGCTGTTTTTT.

The sample holds a few counts of this clonotype. The chain links TRBV4-2 to TRBJ1-2, with a possible D match to TRBD1 (5 bases). This CDR3 spans 15 amino acids. From germline, CDR1 is LGHNA and CDR2 YNFKEQ. V was pared by 0 bases and J by 1 base, with 9 bases between. CDR3 amino acids: CASSQEGGVNYGYTF. The CDR3 DNA follows: TGTGCCAGCAGCCAAGAGGGGGGGGTTAACTATGGCTACACCTTC.

This clonotype was detected only a few times. The gene calls are TRBV6-5 and TRBJ2-3; D is possibly TRBD2 (7 bases). The CDR3 runs 14 residues. Germline assignment: CDR1 MNHEY and CDR2 SVGAGI. The germline V and J ends were trimmed by 7 bases and 5 bases, with 16 bases remaining between them. CDR3 region: CASTDSGGLDTQYF. In DNA form, the CDR3 reads TGTGCCAGCACCGACTCGGGGGGCTTAGATACGCAGTATTTT.

The chain recombines TRBV27 with TRBJ2-1; possible D gene TRBD2, 5 bases. Germline assignment: CDR1 MNHEY and CDR2 SMNVEV (reference sequence). This CDR3 region has 16 residues. Trimming took 5 bases from V and 7 from J, leaving 21 bases between them. In DNA form, the CDR3 reads TGTGCCAGCAGTCCCCCGGGATTGGGCAGGCGGAATGAGCAGTTCTTC. Protein: CASSPPGLGRRNEQFF.

V and J are TRBV4-1 and TRBJ2-2; 7 nucleotides line up with TRBD1. The junction had 5 bases not matched to a gene; V was cut back by 6 bases and J by 4 bases. CDR1 is MGHRA, CDR2 YSYEKL, per germline. The CDR3 has 14 amino acids. The CDR3 nucleotides are TGCGCCAGCAGACAGGGGAGTGGCACCGGGGAGCTGTTTTTT. Protein: CASRQGSGTGELFF.

This chain connects TRBV20-1 to TRBJ2-2; 12 bases align to TRBD2. CDR1 and CDR2 from the germline V gene are DFQATT and SNEGSKA (reference sequence). This CDR3 is built from 17 residues. V shed 0 bases, J shed 8 bases, and the junction held 10 bases outside the gene matches. DNA for the CDR3: TGCAGTGCTAGAGATCTAGCGGGGGGGTTAGATACTGGGGAGCTGTTTTTT. Its translation: CSARDLAGGLDTGELFF.

In this sample, this clonotype turned up once. The chain couples TRBV15 to TRBJ2-5, with 8 bases fitting TRBD2. CDR1 is LNHNV and CDR2 is YYDKDF in the germline V gene (reference sequence). The CDR3 totals 16 residues. The V and J ends lost 5 bases and 1 base, in that order; junction bases with no gene match: 9. Here the CDR3 reads CATSPLERGRQETQYF. In DNA form, the CDR3 reads TGTGCCACCAGCCCTTTGGAGCGGGGGCGCCAAGAGACCCAGTACTTC.

This clonotype was detected a few times. The genes are TRBV6-6 and TRBJ2-1; no definite D call. The germline CDR1 and CDR2 sequences are MNHNY and SVGAGI (reference sequence). The V end lost 7 bases, the J end lost 5 bases, and 15 bases lay between the germline ends. The CDR3 is 14 amino acids. The CDR3 loop reads CASIPSEIHNEQFF. DNA for the CDR3: TGTGCCAGCATCCCCTCTGAAATTCACAATGAGCAGTTCTTC.

This chain joins TRBV20-1 and TRBJ2-7; TRBD2 aligns across 9 bases. Per germline, CDR1 DFQATT and CDR2 SNEGSKA (reference sequence). This CDR3 spans 15 amino acids. V was pared by 7 bases and J by 2 bases, with 12 bases of the junction left unmatched. The CDR3 sequence: CSGRLAANPPYEQYF. Here the CDR3 DNA reads TGCAGTGGCAGACTAGCGGCGAATCCGCCCTACGAGCAGTACTTC.

This clonotype has only a few counts. The chain recombines TRBV20-1 with TRBJ1-1, with a weak D call TRBD1 (6 bases). Looked up from germline, CDR1 is DFQATT and CDR2 is SNEGSKA (reference sequence). The CDR3 spans 15 residues. Trimming took off 5 bases at V and 0 bases at J, with 16 bases between the two ends. CDR3 protein: CSAGRGGGLNTEAFF. CDR3 bases: TGCAGTGCTGGAAGGGGGGGGGGTTTGAACACTGAAGCTTTCTTT.

This clonotype has a handful of counts. The V call is TRBV7-4, the J call TRBJ1-1; D possibly corresponds to TRBD1 (6 bases). This CDR3 comprises 15 residues. Germline values: CDR1 SGHVT, CDR2 SQSDAQ. V was clipped by 0 bases and J by 1 base, with 9 bases between them. CDR3 residues: CASSLAEGGNTEAFF. CDR3 DNA: TGTGCCAGCAGCTTAGCCGAGGGGGGGAACACTGAAGCTTTCTTT.

As for this clonotype: Compared with germline, one end of the junction differs, possibly owing to a read error. This sequence joins TRBV7-6 and TRBJ1-6, with D unclear. Germline lookup yields CDR1 SGHVS and CDR2 FNYEAQ. The CDR3 has 13 amino acids. The CDR3 nucleotides are TGTGCCAGCAGCTTAGGTAAATTCGGACTGACTAGCTTT. Translation gives CASSLGKFGLTSF.

This clonotype was recorded many times. The CDR3 region is CASSQWGQGVITDTQYF. The CDR3 DNA follows: TGCGCCAGCAGCCAATGGGGACAGGGGGTAATCACAGATACGCAGTATTTT. The rearrangement links TRBV4-1 to TRBJ2-3; 11 nucleotides agree with TRBD1. V was pared by 2 bases and J by 2 bases, with 6 bases of the junction left unmatched. The germline gives CDR1 MGHRA, CDR2 YSYEKL. The CDR3 length is 17 residues.

The V and J genes are TRBV7-9 and TRBJ1-2; D is unresolved. V was shortened by 4 bases and J by 4 bases, with 10 bases between the two germline ends. Germline V CDR1 and CDR2: SEHNR, FQNEAQ (reference sequence). This CDR3 has 13 amino acids. CDR3 bases: TGTGCCAGCAGCTCTTGGGAGGTCTATGGCTACACCTTC. Encoded protein: CASSSWEVYGYTF.

The chain combines TRBV24-1 with TRBJ1-2; D gene unclear. This CDR3 has 14 residues. The V gene lost 3 bases and the J gene lost 2 bases, with 9 bases spanning the gap. CDR1 is KGHDR, CDR2 SFDVKD, per germline. DNA of the CDR3: TGTGCCACCAGTGATACCGATACGAACTATGGCTACACCTTC. The encoded protein is CATSDTDTNYGYTF.

This chain joins TRBV12-3 or TRBV12-4 and TRBJ2-2; D remains ambiguous. Trimming removed 2 bases at V and 4 bases at J, with 14 bases between. This CDR3 has 16 residues. DNA for the CDR3: TGTGCCAGCAGTTTAACCCGGGTTCTATTCACCGGGGAGCTGTTTTTT. It encodes CASSLTRVLFTGELFF.

This clonotype has at least ten counts. V gene TRBV7-6 combines with J gene TRBJ1-5; D is ambiguous. Looked up from germline, CDR1 is SGHVS and CDR2 is FNYEAQ. Trimming removed 0 bases at V and 4 bases at J, with 10 bases between. The CDR3 sequence is 15 residues long. CDR3 protein: CASSLAEGWNQPQHF. In DNA form, the CDR3 reads TGTGCCAGCAGCTTAGCCGAAGGGTGGAATCAGCCCCAGCATTTT.

The chain has TRBV5-1 and TRBJ2-1; 8 bases fit TRBD2. The germline V gene has CDR1 SGHRS and CDR2 YFSETQ. V was clipped by 4 bases and J by 4 bases; unmatched bases: 10. This CDR3 has 16 amino acids. The CDR3 nucleotides are TGCGCCAGCAGCCCCTACTTAGCGGGGATGTACAATGAGCAGTTCTTC. Translation gives CASSPYLAGMYNEQFF. Together with reference TRBV5-1 and TRBJ2-1, the CDR3 gives the full variable domain: KAGVTQTPRYLIKTRGQQVTLSCSPISGHRSVSWYQQTPGQGLQFLFEYFSETQRNKGNFPGRFSGRQFSNSRSEMNVSTLELGDSALYLCASSPYLAGMYNEQFFGPGTRLTVL.

The genes are TRBV6-5 and TRBJ1-2, with no clear D. This CDR3 has 16 residues. The germline V gene has CDR1 MNHEY and CDR2 SVGAGI. Trimming removed 2 bases from V and 4 bases from J, with 17 bases in between. The CDR3 here is CASSYGRNLNLYGYTF. CDR3 sequence (DNA): TGTGCCAGCAGTTACGGGAGGAACTTAAACCTCTATGGCTACACCTTC.

This clonotype was seen at least ten times. The chain combines TRBV25-1 with TRBJ1-1; D call uncertain. Between the trimmed V and J ends, which lost 6 bases and 4 bases, there was a span of 18 bases. Germline CDR1 is MGHDK and CDR2 is SYGVNS. The CDR3 sequence is 15 residues long. In DNA form, the CDR3 reads TGTGCCAGCAGGGAAAGTAGAGGGATAGGCACTGAAGCTTTCTTT. This codes for CASRESRGIGTEAFF.

Ten or more counts support this clonotype. V is TRBV7-2 and J is TRBJ2-7, with 11 bases matching TRBD1. The germline gives CDR1 SGHTA, CDR2 FQGNSA. This CDR3 comprises 15 residues. Trimming removed 3 bases from V and 5 bases from J; junction bases left unmatched: 6. As DNA, the CDR3 is TGTGCCAGCAGCTTCCGGACAGGGGGCATGGACGAGCAGTACTTC. It specifies CASSFRTGGMDEQYF.

This clonotype was recorded a few times. The chain combines TRBV5-1 with TRBJ1-1, with unresolved D. The V end was cut by 4 bases, the J end by 0 bases, with 22 bases between. The CDR3 spans 18 residues. The germline V gene has CDR1 SGHRS and CDR2 YFSETQ. CDR3 in DNA: TGCGCCAGCAGCCAGCAATTAGACCATGATTCCATGAACACTGAAGCTTTCTTT. The encoded protein is CASSQQLDHDSMNTEAFF.

This clonotype was seen repeatedly, ten times or more. This rearrangement joins TRBV12-3 or TRBV12-4 to TRBJ1-5; D remains ambiguous. The length of the CDR3 is 13 residues. The V gene lost 5 bases and the J gene lost 5 bases, with 10 bases spanning the gap. The CDR3 here is CASSAWADQPQHF. Written as DNA, the CDR3 is TGTGCCAGCAGTGCTTGGGCGGATCAGCCCCAGCATTTT.

This clonotype came up a few times. The chain combines TRBV4-1 with TRBJ2-5; 9 positions match TRBD2. The CDR3 loop spans 17 amino acids. V lost 1 base and J lost 3; bases outside the gene matches: 9. The germline CDR1 and CDR2 sequences are MGHRA and YSYEKL. CDR3 protein: CASSQVVLTSGKETQYF. The CDR3 nucleotides are TGCGCCAGCAGCCAAGTCGTTTTGACTAGCGGAAAAGAGACCCAGTACTTC.

The CDR3 DNA reads TGTGCCAGCAGCTTTGCGCAGCTTGAGGTACCCGGGGAGCTGTTTTTT. Translated, it gives CASSFAQLEVPGELFF. The chain couples TRBV5-6 to TRBJ2-2; D uncertain. Germline CDR1 is SGHDT and CDR2 is YYEEEE. The CDR3 runs to 16 residues. V lost 2 bases, J lost 6 bases, and 17 bases lay in between.